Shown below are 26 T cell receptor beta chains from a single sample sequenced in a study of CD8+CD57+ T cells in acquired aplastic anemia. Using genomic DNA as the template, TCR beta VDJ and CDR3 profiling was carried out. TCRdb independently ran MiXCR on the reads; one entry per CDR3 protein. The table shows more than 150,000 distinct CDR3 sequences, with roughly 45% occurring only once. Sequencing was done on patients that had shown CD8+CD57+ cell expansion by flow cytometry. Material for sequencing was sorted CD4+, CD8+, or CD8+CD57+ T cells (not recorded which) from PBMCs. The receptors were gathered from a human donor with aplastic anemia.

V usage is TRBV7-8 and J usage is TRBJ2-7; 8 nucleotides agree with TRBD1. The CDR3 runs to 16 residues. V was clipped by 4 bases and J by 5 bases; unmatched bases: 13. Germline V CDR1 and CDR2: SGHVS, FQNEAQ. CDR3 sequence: CASSWVTGGLFDEQYF. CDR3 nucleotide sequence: TGTGCCAGCAGCTGGGTAACAGGGGGACTCTTCGACGAGCAGTACTTC.

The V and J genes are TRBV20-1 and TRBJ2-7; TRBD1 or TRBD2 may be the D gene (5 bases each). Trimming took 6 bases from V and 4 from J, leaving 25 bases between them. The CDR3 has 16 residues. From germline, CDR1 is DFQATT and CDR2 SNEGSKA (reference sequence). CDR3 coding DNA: TGCAGTGCCTCTCGGGGCGGGCCGAACCGGAGGTACGAGCAGTACTTC. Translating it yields CSASRGGPNRRYEQYF.

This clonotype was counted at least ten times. The CDR3 region is CASSQDRGIKQYF. The CDR3 DNA sequence: TGCGCCAGCAGCCAAGATAGGGGAATTAAGCAGTACTTC. The chain combines TRBV4-3 with TRBJ2-7; D perhaps matches TRBD1 (5 bases). This CDR3 is built from 13 residues. The germline V and J ends were trimmed by 0 bases and 8 bases, with 11 bases remaining between them. Germline lookup yields CDR1 LGHNA and CDR2 YSLEER.

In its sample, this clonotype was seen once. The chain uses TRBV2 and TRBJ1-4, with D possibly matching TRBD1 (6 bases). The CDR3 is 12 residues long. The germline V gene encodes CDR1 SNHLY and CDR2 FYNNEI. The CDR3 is CVIRWGAEKLFF. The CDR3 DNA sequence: TGTGTGATACGATGGGGGGCTGAAAAACTGTTTTTT.

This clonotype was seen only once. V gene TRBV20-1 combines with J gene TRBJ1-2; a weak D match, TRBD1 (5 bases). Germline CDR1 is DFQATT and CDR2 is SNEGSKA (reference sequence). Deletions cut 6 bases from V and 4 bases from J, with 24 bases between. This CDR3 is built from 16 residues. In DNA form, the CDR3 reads TGCAGTGCAACAGCGGGGACTAGCGGGAGGGCCTATGGCTACACCTTC. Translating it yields CSATAGTSGRAYGYTF.

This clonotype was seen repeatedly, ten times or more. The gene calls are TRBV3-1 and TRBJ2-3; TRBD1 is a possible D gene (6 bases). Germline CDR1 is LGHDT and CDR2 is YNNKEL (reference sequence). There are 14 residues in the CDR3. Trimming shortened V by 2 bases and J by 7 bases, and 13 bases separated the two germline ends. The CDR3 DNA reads TGTGCCAGCAGCCAATCGGCAGGGGCGAATACGCAGTATTTT. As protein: CASSQSAGANTQYF.

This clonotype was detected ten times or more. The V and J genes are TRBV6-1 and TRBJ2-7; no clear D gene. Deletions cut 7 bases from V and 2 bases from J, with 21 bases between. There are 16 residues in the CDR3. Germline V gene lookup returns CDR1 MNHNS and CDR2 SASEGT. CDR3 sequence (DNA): TGTGCCAGCACCCCGTCCCCAGGTTTGAACACCTACGAGCAGTACGTC. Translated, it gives CASTPSPGLNTYEQYV.

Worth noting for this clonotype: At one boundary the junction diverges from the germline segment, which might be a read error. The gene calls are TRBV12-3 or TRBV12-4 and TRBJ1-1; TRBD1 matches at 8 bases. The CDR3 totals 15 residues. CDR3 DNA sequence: TGTGCCGGCAGTCCCCGGGACAGGTGGAACACTGAAGCTTCCTTT. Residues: CAGSPRDRWNTEASF.

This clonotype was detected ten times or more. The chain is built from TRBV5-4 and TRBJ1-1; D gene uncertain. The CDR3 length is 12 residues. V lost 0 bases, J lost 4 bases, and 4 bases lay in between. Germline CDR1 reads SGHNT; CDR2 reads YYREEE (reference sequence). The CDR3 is CASSLDRTEAFF. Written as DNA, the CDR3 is TGTGCCAGCAGCTTGGACCGCACTGAAGCTTTCTTT.

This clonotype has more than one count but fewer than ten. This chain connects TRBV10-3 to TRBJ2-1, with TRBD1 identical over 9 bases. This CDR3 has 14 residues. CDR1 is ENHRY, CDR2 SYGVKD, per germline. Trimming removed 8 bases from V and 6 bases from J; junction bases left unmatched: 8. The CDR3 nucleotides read TGTGCCATCCCAACAGGGGGCTATCTCAATGAGCAGTTCTTC. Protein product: CAIPTGGYLNEQFF.

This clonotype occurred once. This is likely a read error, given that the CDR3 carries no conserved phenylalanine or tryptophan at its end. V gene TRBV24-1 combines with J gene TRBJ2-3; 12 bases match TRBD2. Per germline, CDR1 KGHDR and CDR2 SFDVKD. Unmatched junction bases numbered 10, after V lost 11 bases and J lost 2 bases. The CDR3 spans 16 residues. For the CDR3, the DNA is TGTGCCAGCAGCACCCGACTAGCGGGGGACACAGATACGCAGTATCTT. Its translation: CASSTRLAGDTDTQYL.

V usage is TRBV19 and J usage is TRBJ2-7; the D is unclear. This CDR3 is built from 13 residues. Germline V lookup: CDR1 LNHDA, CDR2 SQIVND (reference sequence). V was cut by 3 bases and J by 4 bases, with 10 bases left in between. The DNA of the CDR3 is TGTGCCAGTAGTATCGTCCACCGATACGAGCAGTACTTC. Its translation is CASSIVHRYEQYF.

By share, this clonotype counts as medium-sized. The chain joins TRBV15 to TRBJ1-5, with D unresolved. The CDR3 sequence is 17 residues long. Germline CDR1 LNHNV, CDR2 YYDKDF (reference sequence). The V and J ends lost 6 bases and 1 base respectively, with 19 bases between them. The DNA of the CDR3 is TGTGCCACCAGTCCCGAATCTCCGGGAAGCAGCAATCAGCCCCAGCATTTT. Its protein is CATSPESPGSSNQPQHF.

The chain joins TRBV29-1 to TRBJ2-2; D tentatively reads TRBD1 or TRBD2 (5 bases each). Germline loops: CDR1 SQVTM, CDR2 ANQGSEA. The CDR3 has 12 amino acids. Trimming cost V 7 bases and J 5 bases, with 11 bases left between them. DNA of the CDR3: TGCAGCGACAAGGGACGGACCGGGGAGCTGTTTTTT. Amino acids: CSDKGRTGELFF.

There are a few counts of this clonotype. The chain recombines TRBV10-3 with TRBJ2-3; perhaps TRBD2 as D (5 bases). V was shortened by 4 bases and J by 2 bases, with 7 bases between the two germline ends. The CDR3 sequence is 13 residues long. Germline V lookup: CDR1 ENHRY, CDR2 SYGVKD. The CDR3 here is CAISASPTDTQYF. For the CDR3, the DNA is TGTGCCATCAGTGCTAGCCCCACAGATACGCAGTATTTT.

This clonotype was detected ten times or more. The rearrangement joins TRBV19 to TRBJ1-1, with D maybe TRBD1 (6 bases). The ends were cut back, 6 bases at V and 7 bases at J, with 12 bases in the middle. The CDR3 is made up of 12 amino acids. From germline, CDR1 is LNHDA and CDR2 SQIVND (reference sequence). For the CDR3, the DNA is TGTGCCAGTAGGTCGAGGGGGAGTGAAGCTTTCTTT. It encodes CASRSRGSEAFF.

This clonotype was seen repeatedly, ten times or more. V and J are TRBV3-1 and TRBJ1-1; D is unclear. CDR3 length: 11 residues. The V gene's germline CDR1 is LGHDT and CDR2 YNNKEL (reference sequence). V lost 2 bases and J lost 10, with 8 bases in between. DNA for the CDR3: TGTGCCAGCAGCCAATTGGGTGGAGCTTTCTTT. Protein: CASSQLGGAFF.

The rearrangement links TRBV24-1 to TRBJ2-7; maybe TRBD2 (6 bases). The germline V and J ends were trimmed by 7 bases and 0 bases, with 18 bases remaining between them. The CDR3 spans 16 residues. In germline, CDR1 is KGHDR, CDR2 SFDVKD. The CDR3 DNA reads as TGTGCCACCAGCGACCCCTCGCGGAGGGGCTCCTACGAGCAGTACGTC. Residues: CATSDPSRRGSYEQYV.

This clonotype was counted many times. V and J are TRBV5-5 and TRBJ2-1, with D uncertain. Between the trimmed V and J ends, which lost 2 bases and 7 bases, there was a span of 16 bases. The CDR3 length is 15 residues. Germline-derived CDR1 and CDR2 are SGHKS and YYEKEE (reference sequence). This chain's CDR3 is CASSLNQITSNEQFF. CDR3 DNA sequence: TGTGCCAGCAGCTTAAACCAGATCACTTCGAATGAGCAGTTCTTC.

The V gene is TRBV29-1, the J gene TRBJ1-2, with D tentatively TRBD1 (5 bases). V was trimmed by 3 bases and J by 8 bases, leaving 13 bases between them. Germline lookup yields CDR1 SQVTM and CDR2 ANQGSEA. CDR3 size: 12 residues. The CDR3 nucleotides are TGCAGCGTTGATTATAGGGGTGGAGGCTACACCTTC. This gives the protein CSVDYRGGGYTF.

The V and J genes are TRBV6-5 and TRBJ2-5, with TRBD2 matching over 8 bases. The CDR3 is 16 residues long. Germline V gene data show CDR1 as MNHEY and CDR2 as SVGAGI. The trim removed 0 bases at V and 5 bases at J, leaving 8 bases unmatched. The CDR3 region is CASSYSTSASWETQYF. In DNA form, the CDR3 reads TGTGCCAGCAGTTACTCGACTAGCGCCTCGTGGGAGACCCAGTACTTC.

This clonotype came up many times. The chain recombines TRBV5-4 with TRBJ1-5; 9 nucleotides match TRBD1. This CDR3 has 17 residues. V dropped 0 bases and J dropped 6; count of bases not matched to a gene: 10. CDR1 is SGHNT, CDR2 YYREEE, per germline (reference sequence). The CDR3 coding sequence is TGTGCCAGCAGCTTGGCCCCTGGGACAGGGAAGGGTCAGCCCCAGCATTTT. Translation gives CASSLAPGTGKGQPQHF.

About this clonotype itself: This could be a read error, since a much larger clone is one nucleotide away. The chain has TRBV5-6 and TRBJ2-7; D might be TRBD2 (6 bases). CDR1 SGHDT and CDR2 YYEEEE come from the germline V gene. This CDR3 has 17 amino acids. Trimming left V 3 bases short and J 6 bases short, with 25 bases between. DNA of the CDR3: TGTGCCAGCAGCTACCAATCTATCCGGGACGGGGGACTCGAGCAGTACTTC. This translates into CASSYQSIRDGGLEQYF. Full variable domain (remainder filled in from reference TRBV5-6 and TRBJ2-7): DAGVTQSPTHLIKTRGQQVTLRCSPKSGHDTVSWYQQALGQGPQFIFQYYEEEERQRGNFPDRFSGHQFPNYSSELNVNALLLGDSALYLCASSYQSIRDGGLEQYFGPGTRLTVT.

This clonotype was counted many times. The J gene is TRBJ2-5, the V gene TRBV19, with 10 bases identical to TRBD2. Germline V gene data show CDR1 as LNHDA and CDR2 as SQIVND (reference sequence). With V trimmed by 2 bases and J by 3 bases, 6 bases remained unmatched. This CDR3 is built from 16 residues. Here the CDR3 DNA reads TGTGCCAGTAGTATAAGACTAGCGGGCGGAGAAGAGACCCAGTACTTC. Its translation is CASSIRLAGGEETQYF.

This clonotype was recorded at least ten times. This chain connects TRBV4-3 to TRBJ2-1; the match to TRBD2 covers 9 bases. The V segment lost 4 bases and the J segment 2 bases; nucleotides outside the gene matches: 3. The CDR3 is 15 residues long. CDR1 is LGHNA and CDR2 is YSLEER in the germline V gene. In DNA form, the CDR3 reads TGCGCCAGCAGCCGCGGGGGGGCCACCTACAATGAGCAGTTCTTC. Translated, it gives CASSRGGATYNEQFF.

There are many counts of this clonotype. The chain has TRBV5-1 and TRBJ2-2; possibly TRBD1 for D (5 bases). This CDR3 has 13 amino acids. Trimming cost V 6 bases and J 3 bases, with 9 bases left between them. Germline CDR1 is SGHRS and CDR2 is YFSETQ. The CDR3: CASKQADTGELFF. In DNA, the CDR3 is TGCGCCAGCAAACAGGCGGACACCGGGGAGCTGTTTTTT.